This T cell receptor (beta chain) comes out of a study of human T cells and chemical hapten exposure. Looking at the study overall: Small pooled library volume differences chiefly drove per-sample TCR yield variation.

V lost 1 base, J lost 7 bases, and 4 bases lay in between. The length of the CDR3 is 12 residues. Time point given: healthy volunteer bleed at 2 weeks. Unfractionated whole blood yielded the extracted total RNA. As the library was built, unique molecular identifiers were attached to individual cDNA molecules. In the original processing: Between about 23,224 and 700,000 TCRs appeared in each sample, and the median stood at 95,638. One entry per CDR3 protein results from TCRdb running MiXCR on the RACE reads. None of the V and J calls come from the authors' own analysis; TCRdb made them. The sample yields more than 70,000 distinct CDR3 sequences, approximately 10% seen once. This clonotype occurred many times.

V gene TRBV12-3 or TRBV12-4 combines with J gene TRBJ1-4, with D unresolved. The receptor comes from a female donor in good health. Some clones in this sample may be carry-over from other donors' samples. Sequenced input: whole blood. In DNA, the CDR3 is TGTGCCAGCAGTTTAGTAGGTGAAAAACTGTTTTTT. Its protein product is CASSLVGEKLFF.